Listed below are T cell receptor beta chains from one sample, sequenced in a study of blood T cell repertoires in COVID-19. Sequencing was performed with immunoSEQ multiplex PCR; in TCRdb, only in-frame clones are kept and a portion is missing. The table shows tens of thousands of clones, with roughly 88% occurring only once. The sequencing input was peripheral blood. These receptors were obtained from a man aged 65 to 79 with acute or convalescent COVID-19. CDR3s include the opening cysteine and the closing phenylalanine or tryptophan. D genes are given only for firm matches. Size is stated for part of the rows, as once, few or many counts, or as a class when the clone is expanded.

CASSLDGTPSTDTQYF	TGTGCCAGCAGCTTAGACGGGACACCCAGCACAGATACGCAGTATTTT	.	TRBV7-2	TRBJ2-3	.
CASSPSLGTLNTEAFF	TGTGCCAGCTCACCTTCTTTAGGGACACTGAACACTGAAGCTTTCTTT	.	TRBV18	TRBJ1-1	.
CASNSGGVDGTEAFF	TGTGCCAGCAACTCTGGGGGGGTAGATGGCACTGAAGCTTTCTTT	.	TRBV28	TRBJ1-1	.
CASRVGQHYGYTF	TGTGCCAGCAGGGTAGGACAGCACTATGGCTACACCTTC	.	TRBV28	TRBJ1-2	few
CASARQGYEKLFF	TGTGCCAGCGCTAGACAGGGATACGAAAAACTGTTTTTT	TRBD1	TRBV12-3/TRBV12-4	TRBJ1-4	.
CASSPGTGERGGYTF	TGTGCCAGCAGCCCTGGGACAGGGGAAAGGGGTGGCTACACCTTC	TRBD1	TRBV28	TRBJ1-2	.
CATSDFHAGQGNFSNQPQHF	TGTGCCACCAGTGATTTCCACGCGGGACAGGGAAACTTTAGCAATCAGCCCCAGCATTTT	TRBD1	TRBV24-1	TRBJ1-5	once
CASSYRTWGGGELFF	TGTGCCAGCAGTTACAGGACATGGGGTGGCGGGGAGCTGTTTTTT	.	TRBV28	TRBJ2-2	.
CASSLGQSNEQFF	TGTGCCAGCAGTTTGGGACAATCTAATGAGCAGTTCTTC	.	TRBV12-3/TRBV12-4	TRBJ2-1	.
CASSFDPGLAGYNEQFF	TGTGCCAGCAGCTTCGACCCTGGACTAGCGGGCTACAATGAGCAGTTCTTC	TRBD2	TRBV5-4	TRBJ2-1	.
CASSLGRGLTDTQYF	TGTGCCAGCAGCTTAGGCAGGGGTCTCACAGATACGCAGTATTTT	.	TRBV7-9	TRBJ2-3	once
CATSRPLREGVSYEQYF	TGTGCCACCAGCAGACCTCTACGCGAAGGGGTCTCCTACGAGCAGTACTTC	.	TRBV15	TRBJ2-7	once
CASSMNRGRNEKLFF	TGTGCCAGCAGCATGAACAGGGGGCGCAACGAAAAACTGTTTTTT	TRBD1	TRBV7-8	TRBJ1-4	.
CASRISGGGREKLFF	TGTGCCAGCAGGATATCAGGGGGCGGCAGGGAAAAACTGTTTTTT	TRBD1	TRBV6-5	TRBJ1-4	.
CASSQDGGQPYEQYF	TGTGCCAGCAGCCAAGATGGGGGACAGCCCTACGAGCAGTACTTC	TRBD1	TRBV4-2	TRBJ2-7	few
CASSLYGTSGDNEQFF	TGTGCCAGTAGTCTCTATGGGACTAGCGGGGACAATGAGCAGTTCTTC	TRBD2	TRBV19	TRBJ2-1	.
CASSLQGSGQETQYF	TGTGCCAGCAGCCTTCAGGGTAGCGGGCAAGAGACCCAGTACTTC	TRBD2	TRBV7-3	TRBJ2-5	.
CSASPGEVNTGELFF	TGCAGTGCTAGTCCCGGGGAGGTGAACACCGGGGAGCTGTTTTTT	.	TRBV20-1	TRBJ2-2	.
CASSQVHVAGNTIYF	TGTGCCAGCAGCCAAGTTCATGTTGCTGGAAACACCATATATTTT	.	TRBV4-2	TRBJ1-3	.
CASSFRVLVGLAAYEQYF	TGTGCCAGCAGCTTTCGGGTCCTGGTTGGACTAGCGGCCTACGAGCAGTACTTC	TRBD2	TRBV7-9	TRBJ2-7	.
CAWSPPGTGYAQFF	TGTGCCTGGAGTCCGCCCGGGACAGGGTATGCGCAGTTCTTC	TRBD1	TRBV30	TRBJ2-1	few
CASSLAVRSTDTQYF	TGTGCCAGCAGCTTAGCTGTGAGATCCACAGATACGCAGTATTTT	.	TRBV7-6	TRBJ2-3	.
CASSQPSHGVWEQYF	TGCGCCAGCAGCCAACCCTCCCACGGGGTCTGGGAGCAGTACTTC	.	TRBV4-1	TRBJ2-7	.
CASSEAGGKLFF	TGTGCCAGCAGTGAAGCGGGGGGAAAACTGTTTTTT	.	TRBV2	TRBJ1-4	.
CASSGQGQGGKGSSPLHF	TGCGCCAGCAGTGGACAAGGACAGGGTGGGAAGGGTAGCTCACCCCTCCACTTT	TRBD1	TRBV10-2	TRBJ1-6	.
CASSIRGGEQYF	TGTGCCAGTAGTATTCGGGGAGGCGAGCAGTACTTC	.	TRBV19	TRBJ2-7	.
CASSPLAGARPEAFF	TGTGCCAGCAGCCCCCTCGCGGGGGCCCGTCCTGAAGCTTTCTTT	.	TRBV11-2	TRBJ1-1	few